These 25 T cell receptor beta chains originate from one sample sequenced in a study of T cell repertoires in cytomegalovirus infection. TCRdb ran MiXCR on the reads and lists one entry per CDR3 protein. The sample carries some 680,000 distinct CDR3 sequences, approximately 34% recorded once. Input material: PBMCs. These receptors originate from a human donor in good health (CMV status not recorded). Some clones in this sample may be carry-over from other donors' samples.

The chain uses TRBV11-3 and TRBJ2-7, with unresolved D. This CDR3 is 13 amino acids long. V was shortened by 0 bases and J by 9 bases, with 12 bases between the two germline ends. From germline, CDR1 is SGHNT and CDR2 YENEEA. CDR3 nucleotide sequence: TGTGCCAGCAGCTTAGATGGGGTTTCGAGGCAGTACTTC. This encodes CASSLDGVSRQYF.

This clonotype appeared a few times. The chain employs TRBV7-6 and TRBJ1-1; TRBD1 matches at 12 bases. The CDR3 length is 19 residues. The germline gives CDR1 SGHVS, CDR2 FNYEAQ. Trimming cost V 2 bases and J 4 bases; bases outside gene matches: 14. The CDR3 DNA reads TGTGCCAGCAGCTTAAATGGGGCCGGGACAGGGGGCAGGGGCACTGAAGCTTTCTTT. Encoded protein: CASSLNGAGTGGRGTEAFF.

This clonotype was counted a few times. This rearrangement joins TRBV28 to TRBJ2-3; D remains ambiguous. This CDR3 is built from 13 residues. CDR1 is MDHEN and CDR2 is SYDVKM in the germline V gene. V was trimmed by 8 bases and J by 2 bases, leaving 11 bases between them. The CDR3 region is CASRGSNTDTQYF. CDR3 sequence (DNA): TGTGCCAGCCGAGGATCAAACACAGATACGCAGTATTTT.

This clonotype was seen only a few times. The chain has TRBV4-1 and TRBJ2-1; 12 nucleotides line up with TRBD2. The CDR3 consists of 18 residues. The germline gives CDR1 MGHRA, CDR2 YSYEKL. The V and J ends lost 0 bases and 4 bases, in that order; junction bases with no gene match: 7. The CDR3 region has the DNA TGCGCCAGCAGCCAAGAGGGGTTACTAGCGGGAGGTTACAATGAGCAGTTCTTC. Residues: CASSQEGLLAGGYNEQFF.

This clonotype showed up just a few times. The chain recombines TRBV11-1 with TRBJ2-3; D might be TRBD2 (6 bases). This CDR3 has 13 amino acids. The V gene's germline CDR1 is SGHAT and CDR2 FQDESV (reference sequence). Trimming stripped 5 bases from V and 7 bases from J, with 13 bases between. CDR3 sequence reads: CASSQDYLHTQYF. The CDR3 region has the DNA TGTGCCAGCAGCCAGGACTACCTACATACGCAGTATTTT.

This clonotype showed up just a few times. V gene TRBV10-3 combines with J gene TRBJ2-7; D ambiguous. Per germline, CDR1 ENHRY and CDR2 SYGVKD. The CDR3 is made up of 17 amino acids. The V gene lost 0 bases and the J gene lost 3 bases, with 18 bases spanning the gap. The chain's CDR3 is CAISESNHGLPNYEQYF. As DNA, the CDR3 is TGTGCCATCAGTGAGTCGAATCACGGTCTGCCCAACTACGAGCAGTACTTC.

This clonotype was recorded a few times. The chain carries TRBV19 and TRBJ1-2; weak D call: TRBD1 (5 bases). This CDR3 is 13 amino acids long. The V gene lost 4 bases and the J gene lost 4 bases, with 10 bases spanning the gap. The germline gives CDR1 LNHDA, CDR2 SQIVND (reference sequence). Here the CDR3 DNA reads TGTGCCAGTAGTACCTATGGGACCTATGGCTACACCTTC. This translates into CASSTYGTYGYTF. Full variable domain (rest looked up from reference TRBV19 and TRBJ1-2): DGGITQSPKYLFRKEGQNVTLSCEQNLNHDAMYWYRQDPGQGLRLIYYSQIVNDFQKGDIAEGYSVSREKKESFPLTVTSAQKNPTAFYLCASSTYGTYGYTFGSGTRLTVV.

This chain links TRBV10-3 with TRBJ2-1; TRBD2 matches 12 bases. The junction had 7 bases not matched to a gene; V was cut back by 7 bases and J by 6 bases. CDR3 length: 15 residues. Germline CDR1 is ENHRY and CDR2 is SYGVKD. CDR3 coding DNA: TGTGCCATCACCAAGGGACTAGCGGGCGTCAATGAGCAGTTCTTC. It codes for CAITKGLAGVNEQFF.

The gene calls are TRBV9 and TRBJ2-1; D remains unclear. The CDR3 has 12 residues. V was pared by 7 bases and J by 7 bases, with 12 bases between. Germline V CDR1 and CDR2: SGDLS, YYNGEE. CDR3 region: CASQNTFNEQFF. The CDR3 bases are TGTGCCAGCCAAAATACTTTTAATGAGCAGTTCTTC.

This clonotype turned up a few times. The chain employs TRBV28 and TRBJ2-7; D unclear. The CDR3 has 14 amino acids. The germline V gene encodes CDR1 MDHEN and CDR2 SYDVKM. The V end was cut by 4 bases, the J end by 2 bases, with 12 bases between. DNA for the CDR3: TGTGCCAGCAGTTCAGTAGACATCACCTACGAGCAGTACTTC. Translated, it gives CASSSVDITYEQYF.

The CDR3 is CASRDFGGAQLAFF. In nucleotides, the CDR3 is TGTGCCAGCAGGGACTTTGGAGGGGCTCAGCTAGCTTTCTTT. The rearrangement uses TRBV12-3 or TRBV12-4 and TRBJ1-1; a possible D gene is TRBD1 (5 bases). The CDR3 loop spans 14 amino acids. V lost 6 bases, J lost 10 bases, and 21 bases lay in between.

The chain combines TRBV5-1 with TRBJ2-5; the D gene is possibly TRBD1 (5 bases). The germline gives CDR1 SGHRS, CDR2 YFSETQ. The CDR3 spans 15 residues. The ends were cut back, 0 bases at V and 3 bases at J, with 12 bases in the middle. CDR3 sequence reads: CASSLADSEKETQYF. CDR3 in DNA: TGCGCCAGCAGCTTGGCCGACAGTGAAAAAGAGACCCAGTACTTC.

The chain links TRBV19 to TRBJ2-3, with TRBD2 matching 9 bases. V gave up 3 bases and J gave up 0 bases; unmatched junction bases: 4. The germline V gene encodes CDR1 LNHDA and CDR2 SQIVND (reference sequence). The CDR3 extends over 16 amino acids. The CDR3 spells CASSIYLAGSTDTQYF. CDR3 in DNA: TGTGCCAGTAGTATCTACCTAGCGGGGAGCACAGATACGCAGTATTTT.

This chain links TRBV5-6 with TRBJ1-1, with D hard to call. The CDR3 sequence is 14 residues long. V shed 1 base and J shed 3 bases, with 10 bases lying between them. In germline, CDR1 is SGHDT, CDR2 YYEEEE. The CDR3 DNA sequence: TGTGCCAGCAGCTTGCCAGCCCCAGACACTGAAGCTTTCTTT. Its translation is CASSLPAPDTEAFF.

Only a few counts were recorded for this clonotype. The chain links TRBV7-8 to TRBJ1-5, with D maybe TRBD1 (6 bases). CDR3 length: 17 residues. With 2 bases removed from V and 4 bases from J, the gap between germline ends came to 18 bases. Germline V lookup: CDR1 SGHVS, CDR2 FQNEAQ. This chain's CDR3 is CASSLLGAGGYNQPQHF. CDR3 nucleotide sequence: TGTGCCAGCAGCTTATTGGGGGCGGGGGGCTATAATCAGCCCCAGCATTTT.

The J gene is TRBJ2-2, the V gene TRBV24-1; D might be TRBD2 (6 bases). The CDR3 runs to 17 residues. With 4 bases removed from V and 2 bases from J, the gap between germline ends came to 16 bases. Per germline, CDR1 KGHDR and CDR2 SFDVKD. The CDR3 bases are TGTGCCACCAGTGAACATCCAATCGGACTAAACACCGGGGAGCTGTTTTTT. Its protein is CATSEHPIGLNTGELFF.

This chain's CDR3 is CSVDPRRDTQYF. CDR3 in DNA: TGCAGCGTTGATCCCCGGCGAGATACGCAGTATTTT. The chain recombines TRBV29-1 with TRBJ2-3; no clear D gene. Germline V gene lookup returns CDR1 SQVTM and CDR2 ANQGSEA. The CDR3 is 12 amino acids. Trimming removed 3 bases from V and 5 bases from J, with 9 bases in between.

This clonotype came up many times. The chain employs TRBV6-1 and TRBJ2-2; D might be TRBD1 or TRBD2, each matching 5 bases. Trimming removed 6 bases from V and 3 bases from J, with 14 bases in between. This CDR3 has 15 amino acids. Germline V CDR1 and CDR2: MNHNS, SASEGT. The chain's CDR3 is CASRHRDRYTGELFF. The CDR3 DNA is TGTGCCAGCAGGCACCGGGACCGATACACCGGGGAGCTGTTTTTT.

J is TRBJ2-7 and V is TRBV6-8, with D possibly being TRBD2 (5 bases). The CDR3 length is 18 residues. V was pared by 0 bases and J by 2 bases, with 20 bases between. Germline loops: CDR1 MNHGY, CDR2 SAAAGT. CDR3 loop: CASSYSKSGILTAYEQYF. CDR3 DNA sequence: TGTGCCAGCAGTTACTCGAAATCGGGGATCCTAACAGCCTACGAGCAGTACTTC.

CDR3 DNA sequence: TGTGCCAGCAGACAGGGAGAGATCTACGAGCAGTACTTC. Translating it yields CASRQGEIYEQYF. This sequence joins TRBV7-4 and TRBJ2-7; D perhaps matches TRBD1 (6 bases). V gave up 6 bases and J gave up 3 bases, with 12 bases separating them. The CDR3 runs to 13 residues. Germline values: CDR1 SGHVT, CDR2 SQSDAQ.

This clonotype came up a few times. The V gene is TRBV7-9, the J gene TRBJ1-1; D gene uncertain. This CDR3 region has 13 residues. Trimming left V 5 bases short and J 1 base short, with 8 bases between. Germline loops: CDR1 SEHNR, CDR2 FQNEAQ (reference sequence). The CDR3 DNA follows: TGTGCCAGCAGCCCAGTGCAGAACACTGAAGCTTTCTTT. Translation gives CASSPVQNTEAFF.

The chain employs TRBV19 and TRBJ2-7, with 9 bases that match TRBD1. J gave up 0 bases and V 5 bases, and 5 bases lay outside the gene matches. Germline CDR1 and CDR2: LNHDA and SQIVND (reference sequence). There are 15 residues in the CDR3. The CDR3 loop reads CASSGGQGSSYEQYF. The CDR3 region has the DNA TGTGCCAGTAGTGGCGGACAGGGGAGCTCCTACGAGCAGTACTTC.

The genes are TRBV5-1 and TRBJ2-1; D uncertain. Trimming stripped 0 bases from V and 9 bases from J, with 7 bases between. Germline CDR1 is SGHRS and CDR2 is YFSETQ. The CDR3 is made up of 12 amino acids. Here the CDR3 DNA reads TGCGCCAGCAGCTTGGAAACAGCTGAGCAGTTCTTC. It is translated as CASSLETAEQFF. Supplemented by reference TRBV5-1 and TRBJ2-1, the full variable domain reads KAGVTQTPRYLIKTRGQQVTLSCSPISGHRSVSWYQQTPGQGLQFLFEYFSETQRNKGNFPGRFSGRQFSNSRSEMNVSTLELGDSALYLCASSLETAEQFFGPGTRLTVL.

This clonotype occurred a few times. V gene TRBV5-1 combines with J gene TRBJ1-4; 12 bases fit TRBD1. The V and J ends lost 0 bases and 3 bases, in that order; junction bases with no gene match: 6. Germline CDR1 and CDR2: SGHRS and YFSETQ. This CDR3 is 18 amino acids long. The CDR3 nucleotides read TGCGCCAGCAGCTTGGTTCCGGGACAGGGGGCAGCTAATGAAAAACTGTTTTTT. Protein: CASSLVPGQGAANEKLFF.

The table lists this clonotype with a few counts. In nucleotides, the CDR3 is TGTGCCAGCAGCCAGAGACAGGGGAGACAAGAGACCCAGTACTTC. It yields the protein CASSQRQGRQETQYF. The chain combines TRBV3-1 with TRBJ2-5; TRBD1 matches 8 bases. With V trimmed by 3 bases and J by 2 bases, 5 bases remained unmatched. Germline V gene lookup returns CDR1 LGHDT and CDR2 YNNKEL (reference sequence). CDR3 length: 15 residues.